This T cell receptor (beta chain) was captured in a study of T cell changes during pregnancy in multiple sclerosis. Using immunoSEQ multiplex PCR, the repertoire was profiled, and TCRdb retains in-frame clones only, with some absent. The sample shows around 62,000 clones, roughly nine tenths of them seen only once. With 0 bases clipped from V and 2 bases from J, the junction kept 6 bases outside the gene matches. The CDR3 sequence is 16 residues long. The germline gives CDR1 SGHRS, CDR2 YFSETQ. The source was peripheral blood, collected in the first trimester of pregnancy. This chain links TRBV5-1 with TRBJ2-7; 9 bases are a match to TRBD2. The source of this sequence is a female donor with multiple sclerosis, enrolled in a pregnancy study. The CDR3 region is CASSLAGLANAYEQYF. For the CDR3, the DNA is TGCGCCAGCAGCTTGGCCGGACTAGCGAACGCCTACGAGCAGTACTTC.